Shown below are 7 T cell receptor beta chains from a single sample sequenced in a study of cytomegalovirus exposure and HLA in healthy donors. Primers: 60 Vbeta forward and 13 Jbeta reverse. Method: immunoSEQ multiplex PCR; TCRdb's copy keeps in-frame clones and lacks some. The sample consists of about 67,000 clones, 80% to 90% of them appearing once. The sequenced sample consisted of PBMCs. The receptors here all came from a woman aged 25 to 45 in good health and CMV-seropositive.

This chain uses TRBV5-1 with TRBJ1-2, with TRBD1 matching over 8 bases. Germline lookup yields CDR1 SGHRS and CDR2 YFSETQ. The CDR3 contains 14 residues. The V and J ends lost 4 bases and 6 bases, in that order; junction bases with no gene match: 8. The chain's CDR3 is CASSQWTGRDGYTF. CDR3 DNA sequence: TGCGCCAGCAGCCAATGGACAGGGAGGGATGGCTACACCTTC.

This clone was seen only once. This rearrangement joins TRBV29-1 to TRBJ2-5; no clear D gene. This CDR3 region has 13 residues. CDR1 is SQVTM and CDR2 is ANQGSEA in the germline V gene. V lost 4 bases to trimming and J lost 11 bases, with 20 bases between them. CDR3 DNA: TGCAGCGTTGCAAATGAGGCTCATAAGGAGCAGTACTTC. Translated: CSVANEAHKEQYF.

This chain uses TRBV29-1 with TRBJ2-7; TRBD2 might be the D (7 bases). Germline V gene data show CDR1 as SQVTM and CDR2 as ANQGSEA. The germline V and J ends were trimmed by 7 bases and 3 bases, with 13 bases remaining between them. This CDR3 contains 12 residues. In nucleotides, the CDR3 is TGCAGCGCCAGGGGCGGGGGCTACGAGCAGTACTTC. Translating it yields CSARGGGYEQYF.

The chain joins TRBV5-1 to TRBJ2-6; D perhaps matches TRBD1 (6 bases). Trimming removed 4 bases at V and 0 bases at J, with 14 bases between. Germline V CDR1 and CDR2: SGHRS, YFSETQ. The CDR3 is 17 amino acids. The CDR3 is CASSQDRQASGANVLTF. The CDR3, as DNA: TGCGCCAGCAGCCAAGATAGACAGGCCTCTGGGGCCAACGTCCTGACTTTC.

This chain connects TRBV7-9 to TRBJ2-3; D is perhaps TRBD1 (5 bases). The V gene's germline CDR1 is SEHNR and CDR2 FQNEAQ (reference sequence). V was cut by 5 bases and J by 10 bases, with 19 bases left in between. This CDR3 region has 14 residues. CDR3 DNA: TGTGCCAGCAGCCTATTAGGGGTTCTGCAAGCGCAGTATTTT. Translating it yields CASSLLGVLQAQYF.

The CDR3 is CASRYQETQYF. CDR3 nucleotide sequence: TGTGCCAGCAGATATCAAGAGACCCAGTACTTC. This chain joins TRBV2 and TRBJ2-5; D uncertain. Germline assignment: CDR1 SNHLY and CDR2 FYNNEI. V lost 6 bases, J lost 2 bases, and 4 bases lay in between. This CDR3 spans 11 amino acids. Based on the CDR3 plus reference TRBV2 and TRBJ2-5, the full variable domain is EPEVTQTPSHQVTQMGQEVILRCVPISNHLYFYWYRQILGQKVEFLVSFYNNEISEKSEIFDDQFSVERPDGSNFTLKIRSTKLEDSAMYFCASRYQETQYFGPGTRLLVL.

J is TRBJ2-7 and V is TRBV2; tentatively, D is TRBD1 (6 bases). V lost 7 bases and J 4 bases, leaving 11 bases between the germline ends. Germline assignment: CDR1 SNHLY and CDR2 FYNNEI. The CDR3 contains 12 residues. Written as DNA, the CDR3 is TGTGCCAGCACCTACGGACAGTACGAGCAGTACTTC. Its protein product is CASTYGQYEQYF.